The rows below give T cell receptor beta chains drawn from one sample of a study of blood T cell repertoires in COVID-19. This table comes from immunoSEQ multiplex PCR, and its TCRdb copy is limited to in-frame clones, with some not included. The repertoire has 150,000 to 180,000 clones, 91% of them found once; the top ten carry 0.5% to 0.6%. Source material: peripheral blood. These receptors came from a man aged 45-60 years with acute or convalescent COVID-19. CDR3s include the opening cysteine and the closing phenylalanine or tryptophan. A D gene is named only where the DNA matches it firmly.

CDR3 length,J gene,V gene,D gene,CDR3 protein
13,TRBJ1-2,TRBV28,-,CASSLGGNYGYTF
14,TRBJ1-2,TRBV6-5,TRBD1,CASNTGTGRDGYTF
15,TRBJ2-1,TRBV28,TRBD2,CASSWTSGRYNEQFF
15,TRBJ2-3,TRBV7-6,TRBD1,CASSFAGGRTDTQYF
13,TRBJ1-2,TRBV5-5,-,CASSWDNNYGYTF
15,TRBJ1-2,TRBV10-3,TRBD1,CAISLQGQGAYGYTF
13,TRBJ2-5,TRBV6-5,TRBD1,CASSLGQQETQYF
16,TRBJ1-5,TRBV7-9,TRBD1,CASSSGQSSGNQPQHF
15,TRBJ2-7,TRBV5-1,-,CASSLGSGATYEQYF
15,TRBJ1-4,TRBV7-9,TRBD1,CASSSRTGGNEKLFF
14,TRBJ2-7,TRBV10-2,TRBD2,CASSELAGGYEQYF
15,TRBJ1-5,TRBV27,TRBD1,CASSRTAGGNQPQHF
14,TRBJ2-7,TRBV29-1,TRBD1,CSAGRTGGSYEQYF
14,TRBJ1-2,TRBV28,-,CASSSPGGRYGYTF
13,TRBJ1-2,TRBV3-1/TRBV3-2,-,CASTVSQGSGYTF
14,TRBJ2-2,TRBV20-1,-,CSASGASNTGELFF
14,TRBJ2-2,TRBV6-5,TRBD2,CASSRTSGTGELFF
14,TRBJ2-1,TRBV9,-,CASSALVTFNEQFF
16,TRBJ2-3,TRBV4-2,TRBD2,CASSQGSGGAGDTQYF
20,TRBJ2-2,TRBV10-3,TRBD2,CAISEDSGTSSRKDGGELFF
12,TRBJ1-1,TRBV11-3,TRBD1,CASSFRQGKAFF
14,TRBJ1-2,TRBV6-2/TRBV6-3,TRBD1,CASSYPDRAKGYTF
13,TRBJ1-1,TRBV20-1,-,CSASNRRDTEAFF
16,TRBJ1-4,TRBV6-1,-,CASSESGRGANEKLFF
17,TRBJ1-3,TRBV19,-,CASRRGGGNRSGNTIYF
13,TRBJ1-2,TRBV25-1,-,CASSAGANYGYTF
14,TRBJ1-5,TRBV6-2/TRBV6-3,-,CASSYVEGGQPQHF
14,TRBJ2-7,TRBV28,-,CASSLYGGSGEQYF
12,TRBJ1-1,TRBV18,-,CASSRGGTEAFF
14,TRBJ2-3,TRBV5-4,TRBD1,CASSPGQGTDTQYF
15,TRBJ1-5,TRBV19,TRBD1,CASSGTGGGNQPQHF
20,TRBJ2-1,TRBV6-6,TRBD2,CASSPRTSGSARLVGNEQFF